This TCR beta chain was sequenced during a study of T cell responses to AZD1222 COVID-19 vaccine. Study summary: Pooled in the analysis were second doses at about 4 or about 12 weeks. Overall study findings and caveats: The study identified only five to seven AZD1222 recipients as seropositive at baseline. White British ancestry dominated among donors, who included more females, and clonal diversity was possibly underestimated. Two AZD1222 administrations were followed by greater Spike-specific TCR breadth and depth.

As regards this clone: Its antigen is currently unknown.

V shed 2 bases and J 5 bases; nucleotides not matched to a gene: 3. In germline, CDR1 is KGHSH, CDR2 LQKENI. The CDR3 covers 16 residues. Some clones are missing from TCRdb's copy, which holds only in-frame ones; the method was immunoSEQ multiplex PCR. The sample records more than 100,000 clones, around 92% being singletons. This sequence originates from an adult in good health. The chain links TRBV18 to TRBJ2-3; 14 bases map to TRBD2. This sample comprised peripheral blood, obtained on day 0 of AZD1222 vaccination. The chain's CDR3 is CASSPAGLAGVDTQYF. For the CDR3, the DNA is TGTGCCAGCTCACCAGCGGGACTAGCGGGAGTAGATACGCAGTATTTT.